These 32 T cell receptor beta chains share one sample of origin, sequenced in a study of shared clonotypes between healthy human individuals. Assay: immunoSEQ multiplex PCR; the TCRdb copy retains only in-frame clones and omits some. The sample lists approximately 110,000 clones; 67% were seen once. Sequencing was done on a sample of memory CD8+ T cells sorted from blood. Subset reported: CD45RO+ cells pooled with CCR7-negative TemRA cells. These receptors all come from a woman in her 30s in good health.

J is TRBJ2-3 and V is TRBV4-1; the D is unclear. Trimming left V 1 base short and J 2 bases short, with 13 bases between. The CDR3 loop spans 16 amino acids. Looked up from germline, CDR1 is MGHRA and CDR2 is YSYEKL. The CDR3 spells CASSQVDMGFTDTQYF. For the CDR3, the DNA is TGCGCCAGCAGCCAAGTAGACATGGGATTCACAGATACGCAGTATTTT.

This clone was observed many times. The chain links TRBV21-1 to TRBJ2-5; the D call in the table, TRBD1, was not verified against the DNA. TRBV21-1 is deemed a pseudogene. The CDR3 runs to 17 residues. The CDR3 loop is CASSKPTGTGGAETQYF. The CDR3 bases are TGTGCCAGCAGCAAACCAACCGGGACAGGGGGAGCAGAGACCCAGTACTTC.

The chain recombines TRBV6-5 with TRBJ2-1; D remains ambiguous. The length of the CDR3 is 15 residues. Germline loops: CDR1 MNHEY, CDR2 SVGAGI. Trimming shortened V by 0 bases and J by 8 bases, and 14 bases separated the two germline ends. DNA for the CDR3: TGTGCCAGCAGTTACTCTGAAAGACCCTCGGATGAGCAGTTCTTC. Protein: CASSYSERPSDEQFF.

The chain employs TRBV13 and TRBJ2-4; the D gene is possibly TRBD1 (6 bases). Germline values: CDR1 PRHDT, CDR2 FYEKMQ (reference sequence). The CDR3 is made up of 16 amino acids. The V end lost 2 bases, the J end lost 0 bases, and 11 bases lay between the germline ends. This CDR3 reads CASSLNTGLAKNIQYF. The CDR3, as DNA: TGTGCCAGCAGCTTAAACACAGGGCTAGCCAAAAACATTCAGTACTTC.

The chain joins TRBV2 to TRBJ1-2; a possible D gene is TRBD1 (6 bases). This CDR3 is built from 12 residues. Germline V CDR1 and CDR2: SNHLY, FYNNEI. Trimming stripped 8 bases from V and 5 bases from J, with 12 bases between. CDR3 bases: TGTGCCAGCGGGGAGGACAGTTATGGCTACACCTTC. Translation: CASGEDSYGYTF.

About this clone: Other DNA sequences in this sample translate to the same CDR3. This chain connects TRBV5-1 to TRBJ2-1; 10 bases fit TRBD2. Germline V gene data show CDR1 as SGHRS and CDR2 as YFSETQ. V shed 2 bases and J 4 bases; nucleotides not matched to a gene: 3. This CDR3 contains 15 residues. For the CDR3, the DNA is TGCGCCAGCAGCTTATCGACTAGCGGGTACAATGAGCAGTTCTTC. It encodes CASSLSTSGYNEQFF.

The chain uses TRBV6-1 and TRBJ2-5; 9 bases map to TRBD2. The CDR3 has 15 residues. Germline trimming cut 5 bases from V and 5 bases from J; bases unmatched to any gene: 9. Germline CDR1 is MNHNS and CDR2 is SASEGT. DNA of the CDR3: TGTGCCAGCAGTCCCGAAGTAGCGGGAGCGGAGACCCAGTACTTC. It is translated as CASSPEVAGAETQYF.

The chain is built from TRBV27 and TRBJ1-1; D uncertain. The CDR3 loop spans 13 amino acids. The V end lost 7 bases, the J end lost 3 bases, and 12 bases lay between the germline ends. Germline assignment: CDR1 MNHEY and CDR2 SMNVEV (reference sequence). CDR3 bases: TGTGCCAGCACCTCATATGGGTACACTGAAGCTTTCTTT. This translates into CASTSYGYTEAFF.

The chain has TRBV28 and TRBJ2-1; D ambiguous. With 2 bases removed from V and 8 bases from J, the gap between germline ends came to 7 bases. Per germline, CDR1 MDHEN and CDR2 SYDVKM. The length of the CDR3 is 12 residues. The CDR3 region has the DNA TGTGCCAGCAGTTTACAAAACCATGAGCAGTTCTTC. This encodes CASSLQNHEQFF.

This clone was counted ten times or more. The chain uses TRBV2 and TRBJ1-1, with no clear D. Between the trimmed V and J ends, which lost 6 bases and 4 bases, there was a span of 15 bases. This CDR3 region has 14 residues. Germline CDR1 SNHLY, CDR2 FYNNEI. The CDR3 bases are TGTGCCAGCAGAGACGGTCGAGGGTCCACTGAAGCTTTCTTT. Translating gives CASRDGRGSTEAFF.

This chain joins TRBV27 and TRBJ1-5; 8 bases fit TRBD1. The J segment lost 7 bases and the V segment lost 6 bases, leaving 5 bases of the junction unmatched. The CDR3 contains 13 residues. CDR1 and CDR2 from the germline V gene are MNHEY and SMNVEV (reference sequence). CDR3 DNA: TGTGCCAGCAGCGTCCAGGGGGCGCAGCCCCAGCATTTT. It encodes CASSVQGAQPQHF.

The gene calls are TRBV6-5 and TRBJ1-1; maybe TRBD1 (5 bases). There are 13 residues in the CDR3. Germline V gene sequence: CDR1 MNHEY, CDR2 SVGAGI. V lost 2 bases to trimming and J lost 2 bases, with 6 bases between them. The CDR3 DNA reads TGTGCCAGCAGTTACCGGGACAACACTGAAGCTTTCTTT. This gives the protein CASSYRDNTEAFF.

J is TRBJ2-7 and V is TRBV5-1, with TRBD2 matching over 15 bases. This CDR3 spans 15 amino acids. With 4 bases clipped from V and 4 bases from J, the junction kept 3 bases outside the gene matches. Per the germline V gene, CDR1 is SGHRS and CDR2 is YFSETQ. The CDR3 DNA sequence: TGCGCCAGCAGCGCCGGGACTAGCGGGAGGTACGAGCAGTACTTC. Translating gives CASSAGTSGRYEQYF. Full variable domain (rest looked up from reference TRBV5-1 and TRBJ2-7): KAGVTQTPRYLIKTRGQQVTLSCSPISGHRSVSWYQQTPGQGLQFLFEYFSETQRNKGNFPGRFSGRQFSNSRSEMNVSTLELGDSALYLCASSAGTSGRYEQYFGPGTRLTVT.

The V and J genes are TRBV5-1 and TRBJ2-2, with 9 positions matching TRBD1. The CDR3 extends over 16 amino acids. The J segment lost 3 bases and the V segment lost 3 bases, leaving 6 bases of the junction unmatched. The germline V gene encodes CDR1 SGHRS and CDR2 YFSETQ. The CDR3 bases are TGCGCCAGCAGCTCCGGGACAGGGTTATACACCGGGGAGCTGTTTTTT. Its translation: CASSSGTGLYTGELFF. The entire variable domain, with the rest obtained from reference TRBV5-1 and TRBJ2-2, is as follows: KAGVTQTPRYLIKTRGQQVTLSCSPISGHRSVSWYQQTPGQGLQFLFEYFSETQRNKGNFPGRFSGRQFSNSRSEMNVSTLELGDSALYLCASSSGTGLYTGELFFGEGSRLTVL.

V and J are TRBV19 and TRBJ2-2, with TRBD1 matching 8 bases. Germline V gene lookup returns CDR1 LNHDA and CDR2 SQIVND (reference sequence). The junction had 9 bases not matched to a gene; V was cut back by 5 bases and J by 4 bases. This CDR3 has 16 amino acids. CDR3 residues: CASSLPGGSGTGELFF. CDR3 DNA sequence: TGTGCCAGTAGTCTCCCAGGGGGCTCGGGCACCGGGGAGCTGTTTTTT.

The chain employs TRBV5-4 and TRBJ2-1; 8 bases agree with TRBD1. This CDR3 is 14 amino acids long. With 4 bases clipped from V and 5 bases from J, the junction kept 5 bases outside the gene matches. CDR1 is SGHNT and CDR2 is YYREEE in the germline V gene (reference sequence). The CDR3 DNA sequence: TGTGCCAGCAGCCCCGGACAGGGTAACAATGAGCAGTTCTTC. The encoded protein is CASSPGQGNNEQFF.

The rearrangement joins TRBV7-8 to TRBJ2-5, with a weak D call TRBD2 (5 bases). The better agreement between TRBJ2-7 and the DNA end casts doubt on the J call. The germline gives CDR1 SGHVS, CDR2 FQNEAQ. This CDR3 is built from 15 residues. CDR3 loop: CASSLGGSVAYEQYF. CDR3 bases: TGTGCCAGCAGCTTAGGGGGTAGCGTAGCCTACGAGCAGTACTTC.

The rearrangement joins TRBV7-9 to TRBJ2-7; 10 bases line up with TRBD2. There are 19 residues in the CDR3. Trimming removed 1 base from V and 2 bases from J; junction bases left unmatched: 14. Germline CDR1 is SEHNR and CDR2 is FQNEAQ (reference sequence). CDR3 sequence (DNA): TGTGCCAGCAGCTTAGGAGAGCGGGAGGGCCGATTCCCCCCCTACGAGCAGTACTTC. Translated: CASSLGEREGRFPPYEQYF. The whole variable domain, remainder taken from reference TRBV7-9 and TRBJ2-7, is DTGVSQNPRHKITKRGQNVTFRCDPISEHNRLYWYRQTLGQGPEFLTYFQNEAQLEKSRLLSDRFSAERPKGSFSTLEIQRTEQGDSAMYLCASSLGEREGRFPPYEQYFGPGTRLTVT.

About this clone itself: The identical CDR3 is also encoded by other nucleotide sequences in the sample. The genes are TRBV9 and TRBJ2-3, with D possibly called TRBD1 or TRBD2 (6 bases each). Between the trimmed V and J ends, which lost 2 bases and 6 bases, there was a span of 13 bases. This CDR3 comprises 14 residues. CDR1 is SGDLS, CDR2 YYNGEE, per germline. As DNA, the CDR3 is TGTGCCAGCAGCGTCGGGGGCGGTTCGGATACGCAGTATTTT. It yields the protein CASSVGGGSDTQYF.

The chain has TRBV2 and TRBJ2-7; a possible D gene is TRBD1 (7 bases). The CDR3 loop spans 14 amino acids. Germline V gene lookup returns CDR1 SNHLY and CDR2 FYNNEI. The germline V and J ends were trimmed by 6 bases and 2 bases, with 14 bases remaining between them. The CDR3 loop reads CASRAGQRAYEQYF. In DNA, the CDR3 is TGTGCCAGCAGGGCGGGACAGAGAGCCTACGAGCAGTACTTC.

This rearrangement joins TRBV7-6 to TRBJ2-2; TRBD2 matches at 13 bases. The junction had 17 bases not matched to a gene; V was cut back by 4 bases and J by 3 bases. Germline CDR1 is SGHVS and CDR2 is FNYEAQ. CDR3 size: 21 residues. In nucleotides, the CDR3 is TGTGCCAGCAGCTCCAACCCGCCGGGACTAGCGGGATCACAGGACACCGGGGAGCTGTTTTTT. It encodes CASSSNPPGLAGSQDTGELFF.

This rearrangement joins TRBV11-2 to TRBJ2-7; possibly TRBD2 for D (6 bases). V lost 3 bases and J lost 7, with 10 bases in between. The CDR3 has 12 amino acids. Looked up from germline, CDR1 is SGHAT and CDR2 is FQNNGV. The CDR3 loop is CASSFSGLEQYF. In DNA form, the CDR3 reads TGTGCCAGCAGCTTTAGCGGTCTGGAGCAGTACTTC.

In this sample, this clone turned up a few times. This chain uses TRBV15 with TRBJ2-3, with D possibly matching TRBD1 (5 bases). There are 15 residues in the CDR3. The V and J ends lost 11 bases and 4 bases respectively, with 22 bases between them. Germline CDR1 LNHNV, CDR2 YYDKDF (reference sequence). This CDR3 reads CASRWGPNTADTQYF. CDR3 bases: TGTGCCTCCCGTTGGGGCCCCAATACTGCAGATACGCAGTATTTT. Full variable domain (remainder filled in from reference TRBV15 and TRBJ2-3): DAMVIQNPRYQVTQFGKPVTLSCSQTLNHNVMYWYQQKSSQAPKLLFHYYDKDFNNEADTPDNFQSRRPNTSFCFLDIRSPGLGDTAMYLCASRWGPNTADTQYFGPGTRLTVL.

This clone was detected many times. This chain uses TRBV6-4 with TRBJ2-3; TRBD1 matches at 8 bases. From germline, CDR1 is MRHNA and CDR2 SNTAGT. The V and J ends lost 0 bases and 6 bases, in that order; junction bases with no gene match: 8. There are 16 residues in the CDR3. CDR3 region: CASSDSGTGGFDTQYF. The CDR3, as DNA: TGTGCCAGCAGTGACTCAGGGACAGGCGGTTTCGATACGCAGTATTTT.

CDR3 DNA sequence: TGTGCCAGCAGTTACGGCGACAGGGTGGCCGAGCAGTACTTC. Translation gives CASSYGDRVAEQYF. V and J are TRBV6-6 and TRBJ2-7, with 7 positions matching TRBD1. Germline V gene data show CDR1 as MNHNY and CDR2 as SVGAGI (reference sequence). Trimming at V came to 2 bases and at J to 6 bases, leaving 7 bases not matched to a gene. CDR3 size: 14 residues.

The chain combines TRBV6-1 with TRBJ2-1, with D hard to call. Germline loops: CDR1 MNHNS, CDR2 SASEGT. Deletions cut 1 base from V and 5 bases from J, with 12 bases between. The CDR3 has 15 amino acids. DNA of the CDR3: TGTGCCAGCAGTGAAGAACAGAATGGGCACAATGAGCAGTTCTTC. Its protein product is CASSEEQNGHNEQFF.

V is TRBV9 and J is TRBJ1-1; a possible D gene is TRBD1 (6 bases). This CDR3 contains 15 residues. Germline CDR1 and CDR2: SGDLS and YYNGEE. Trimming cost V 0 bases and J 3 bases, with 12 bases left between them. The CDR3 region has the DNA TGTGCCAGCAGCGTAGCTGGGGGCGGCCACACTGAAGCTTTCTTT. This encodes CASSVAGGGHTEAFF.

In its sample, this clone was seen many times. The chain combines TRBV27 with TRBJ2-3; D is unclear. From germline, CDR1 is MNHEY and CDR2 SMNVEV (reference sequence). The CDR3 has 14 residues. V lost 4 bases to trimming and J lost 1 base, with 9 bases between them. The CDR3 DNA is TGTGCCAGCAGTTATATAATTGGCACAGATACGCAGTATTTT. Amino acids: CASSYIIGTDTQYF.

In its sample, this clone was seen a few times. The same CDR3 also results from other DNA sequences found in this sample. In nucleotides, the CDR3 is TGTGCCAGCAGCGCTCAGGGAGACACTGAAGCTTTCTTT. It codes for CASSAQGDTEAFF. V usage is TRBV7-3 and J usage is TRBJ1-1; D may be TRBD1 (5 bases). The germline V gene has CDR1 SGHTA and CDR2 FQGTGA. The V end lost 5 bases, the J end lost 3 bases, and 10 bases lay between the germline ends. The CDR3 runs to 13 residues. The full variable domain, in which reference TRBV7-3 and TRBJ1-1 provide the parts outside the CDR3, is GAGVSQTPSNKVTEKGKYVELRCDPISGHTALYWYRQSLGQGPEFLIYFQGTGAADDSGLPNDRFFAVRPEGSVSTLKIQRTERGDSAVYLCASSAQGDTEAFFGQGTRLTVV.

The chain employs TRBV29-1 and TRBJ2-3; 10 bases map to TRBD1. V shed 7 bases and J 4 bases; nucleotides not matched to a gene: 8. CDR3 length equals 14 residues. Germline-derived CDR1 and CDR2 are SQVTM and ANQGSEA. CDR3 sequence reads: CSAGGTGVADTQYF. The CDR3 DNA sequence: TGCAGCGCAGGGGGGACAGGGGTCGCAGATACGCAGTATTTT.

V gene TRBV2 combines with J gene TRBJ2-2; 9 bases align to TRBD2. Unmatched junction bases numbered 1, after V lost 4 bases and J lost 1 base. The CDR3 is 15 amino acids. The germline gives CDR1 SNHLY, CDR2 FYNNEI. The CDR3 sequence: CASSGLAVNTGELFF. The CDR3 DNA sequence: TGTGCCAGCAGTGGACTAGCGGTGAACACCGGGGAGCTGTTTTTT. The variable domain in full, completed from reference TRBV2 and TRBJ2-2, reads EPEVTQTPSHQVTQMGQEVILRCVPISNHLYFYWYRQILGQKVEFLVSFYNNEISEKSEIFDDQFSVERPDGSNFTLKIRSTKLEDSAMYFCASSGLAVNTGELFFGEGSRLTVL.

The chain has TRBV28 and TRBJ2-1, with 11 positions matching TRBD1. From germline, CDR1 is MDHEN and CDR2 SYDVKM. V was pared by 1 base and J by 8 bases, with 4 bases of the junction left unmatched. The CDR3 extends over 15 amino acids. CDR3: CASSLYGQGADEQFF. The CDR3 bases are TGTGCCAGCAGTTTATACGGACAGGGGGCGGATGAGCAGTTCTTC.